This T cell receptor beta chain was captured by sequencing in a study of technical replicates of blood from a few donors. The CDR3 loop spans 15 amino acids. V gave up 3 bases and J gave up 7 bases; unmatched junction bases: 5. The germline V gene has CDR1 LNHDA and CDR2 SQIVND (reference sequence). The protocol was immunoSEQ multiplex PCR, while the TCRdb copy is restricted to in-frame clones and leaves out a portion. The sample yields 80,000 or so clones, 90% to 97% seen once. Material: T cells isolated from PBMCs. The chain combines TRBV19 with TRBJ1-6, with 8 positions matching TRBD1. The TCR sequence derives from a human donor in good health. In nucleotides, the CDR3 is TGTGCCAGTAGTATTCAGGGGGCCAGAAATTCACCCCTCCACTTT. This gives the protein CASSIQGARNSPLHF.